This TCR beta chain was identified in a study of blood T cell repertoires in COVID-19. Study in general: Samples representing acute and convalescent COVID-19 were sourced from the United States, Italy and Spain. From T cells, B-cell-depleted T cells, or PBMCs came the material, which was cDNA or gDNA.

In the study's own analysis: Researchers report that nucleated cell counts were estimated from reference gene primer amplification. Produced via immunoSEQ multiplex PCR; TCRdb's table is partial and in-frame only. The V and J calls and the clone size are those of that table, but D and trimming were determined from the DNA. The table has just under 350,000 clones, approximately 91% seen once; the top ten hold 5.5% to 7.5%. Seattle participants joined during active infection and were tracked over time. CDR3 length: 14 residues. Germline values: CDR1 SGHRS, CDR2 YFSETQ. Unmatched junction bases numbered 6, after V lost 4 bases and J lost 5 bases.

The sequence derives from a woman in her seventies with COVID-19, enrolled during active disease. This rearrangement joins TRBV5-1 to TRBJ1-1, with 9 bases fitting TRBD1. The sample comprised peripheral blood. CDR3 region: CASSEQGASTEAFF. The CDR3 bases are TGCGCCAGCAGCGAACAGGGGGCGAGTACTGAAGCTTTCTTT.